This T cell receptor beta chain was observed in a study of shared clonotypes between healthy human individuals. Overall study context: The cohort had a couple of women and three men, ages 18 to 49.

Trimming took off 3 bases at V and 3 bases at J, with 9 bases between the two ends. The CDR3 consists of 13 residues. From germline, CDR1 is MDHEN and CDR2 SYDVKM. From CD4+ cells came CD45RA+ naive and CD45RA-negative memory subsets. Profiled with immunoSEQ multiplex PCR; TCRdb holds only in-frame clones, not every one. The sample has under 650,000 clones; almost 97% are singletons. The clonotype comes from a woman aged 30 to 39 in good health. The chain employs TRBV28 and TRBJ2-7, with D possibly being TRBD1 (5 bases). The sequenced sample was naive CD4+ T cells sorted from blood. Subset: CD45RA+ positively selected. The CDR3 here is CASSFATVYEQYF. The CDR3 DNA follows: TGTGCCAGCAGTTTTGCGACAGTCTACGAGCAGTACTTC.